This T cell receptor beta chain comes out of a study of T cell responses to AZD1222 COVID-19 vaccine. Pooling of second doses given at about 4 or about 12 weeks was done. The assay was immunoSEQ multiplex PCR, and TCRdb's table has in-frame clones only and misses some. The table has about 140,000 clones, roughly 93% seen once. This CDR3 comprises 16 residues. CDR1 and CDR2 from the germline V gene are MDHEN and SYDVKM. V was pared by 5 bases and J by 5 bases, with 22 bases between. General observations from the study: A reported finding is that nearly half of spike-specific TCRs target unmutated variant regions.

Comment on this clone: Its specificity is not known.

This material consisted of peripheral blood, taken 28 days after the second AZD1222 dose. This chain joins TRBV28 and TRBJ2-7; possibly TRBD2 for D (6 bases). This TCR was recovered from an adult who received the AZD1222 COVID-19 vaccine. CDR3 bases: TGTGCCAGCAGTCCAGGGCTCCCGGGGGAAAATGACGAGCAGTACTTC. This gives the protein CASSPGLPGENDEQYF.